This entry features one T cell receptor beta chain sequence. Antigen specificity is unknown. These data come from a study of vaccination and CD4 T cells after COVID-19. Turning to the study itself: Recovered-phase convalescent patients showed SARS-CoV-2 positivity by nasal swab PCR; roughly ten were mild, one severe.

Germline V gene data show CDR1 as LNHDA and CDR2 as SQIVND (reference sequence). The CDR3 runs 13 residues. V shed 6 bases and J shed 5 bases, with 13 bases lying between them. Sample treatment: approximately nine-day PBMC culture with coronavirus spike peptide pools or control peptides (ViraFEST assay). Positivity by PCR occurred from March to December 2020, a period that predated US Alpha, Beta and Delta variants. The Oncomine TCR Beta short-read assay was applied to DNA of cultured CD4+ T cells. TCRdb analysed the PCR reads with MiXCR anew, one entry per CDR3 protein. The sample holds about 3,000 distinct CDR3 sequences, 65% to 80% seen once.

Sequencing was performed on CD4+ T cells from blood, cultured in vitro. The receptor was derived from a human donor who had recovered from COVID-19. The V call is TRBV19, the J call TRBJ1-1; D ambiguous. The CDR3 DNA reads TGTGCCAGTAGCCCCCCCGTCAGGACTGAAGCTTTCTTT. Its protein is CASSPPVRTEAFF.